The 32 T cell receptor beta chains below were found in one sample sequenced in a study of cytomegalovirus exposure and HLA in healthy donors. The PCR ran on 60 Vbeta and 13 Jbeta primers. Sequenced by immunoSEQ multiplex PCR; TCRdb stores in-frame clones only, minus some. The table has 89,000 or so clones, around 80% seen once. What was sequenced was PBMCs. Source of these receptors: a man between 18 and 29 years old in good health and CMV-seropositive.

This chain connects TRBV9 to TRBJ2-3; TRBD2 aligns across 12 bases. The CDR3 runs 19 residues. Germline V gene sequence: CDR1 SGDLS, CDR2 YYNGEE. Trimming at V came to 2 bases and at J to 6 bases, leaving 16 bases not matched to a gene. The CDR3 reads CASSVTPGTSGFPSDTQYF. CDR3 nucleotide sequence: TGTGCCAGCAGCGTGACCCCCGGGACTAGCGGGTTCCCTAGCGATACGCAGTATTTT.

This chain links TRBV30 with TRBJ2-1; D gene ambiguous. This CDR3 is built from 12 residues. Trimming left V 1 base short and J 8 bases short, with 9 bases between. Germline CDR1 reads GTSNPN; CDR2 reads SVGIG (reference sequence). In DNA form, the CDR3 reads TGTGCCTGGAGTGCCCCTCCGTATGAGCAGTTCTTC. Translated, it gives CAWSAPPYEQFF. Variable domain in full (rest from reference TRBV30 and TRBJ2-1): SQTIHQWPATLVQPVGSPLSLECTVEGTSNPNLYWYRQAAGRGLQLLFYSVGIGQISSEVPQNLSASRPQDRQFILSSKKLLLSDSGFYLCAWSAPPYEQFFGPGTRLTVL.

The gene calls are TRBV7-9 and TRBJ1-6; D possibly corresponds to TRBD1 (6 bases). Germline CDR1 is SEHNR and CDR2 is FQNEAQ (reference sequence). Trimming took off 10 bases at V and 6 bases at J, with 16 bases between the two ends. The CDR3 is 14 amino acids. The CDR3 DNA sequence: TGTGCCATCCCCGGAGGGGGGGGTAATTCACCCCTCCACTTT. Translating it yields CAIPGGGGNSPLHF. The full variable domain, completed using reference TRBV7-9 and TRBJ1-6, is DTGVSQNPRHKITKRGQNVTFRCDPISEHNRLYWYRQTLGQGPEFLTYFQNEAQLEKSRLLSDRFSAERPKGSFSTLEIQRTEQGDSAMYLCAIPGGGGNSPLHFGNGTRLTVT.

The CDR3: CATSRDQTAQPQHF. In DNA form, the CDR3 reads TGTGCCACCAGCAGAGATCAGACAGCTCAGCCCCAGCATTTT. The chain recombines TRBV15 with TRBJ1-5; D might be TRBD1 (5 bases). Trimming left V 0 bases short and J 6 bases short, with 9 bases between. The CDR3 sequence is 14 residues long. Germline loops: CDR1 LNHNV, CDR2 YYDKDF (reference sequence).

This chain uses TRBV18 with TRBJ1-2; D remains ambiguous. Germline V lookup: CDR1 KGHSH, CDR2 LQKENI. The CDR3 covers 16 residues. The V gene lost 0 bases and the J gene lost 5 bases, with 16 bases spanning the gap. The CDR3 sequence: CASSPPEIPVWYGYTF. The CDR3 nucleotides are TGTGCCAGCTCACCACCTGAGATCCCGGTTTGGTATGGCTACACCTTC. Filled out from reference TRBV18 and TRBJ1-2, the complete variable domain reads NAGVMQNPRHLVRRRGQEARLRCSPMKGHSHVYWYRQLPEEGLKFMVYLQKENIIDESGMPKERFSAEFPKEGPSILRIQQVVRGDSAAYFCASSPPEIPVWYGYTFGSGTRLTVV.

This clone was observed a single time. The CDR3 region has the DNA TGCGCCAGCAGCGCACAGGGGGGCACCGGGGAGCTGTTTTTT. Translation: CASSAQGGTGELFF. The chain joins TRBV5-1 to TRBJ2-2, with TRBD1 matching over 8 bases. CDR1 is SGHRS, CDR2 YFSETQ, per germline. This CDR3 comprises 14 residues. The V segment lost 4 bases and the J segment 4 bases; nucleotides outside the gene matches: 3.

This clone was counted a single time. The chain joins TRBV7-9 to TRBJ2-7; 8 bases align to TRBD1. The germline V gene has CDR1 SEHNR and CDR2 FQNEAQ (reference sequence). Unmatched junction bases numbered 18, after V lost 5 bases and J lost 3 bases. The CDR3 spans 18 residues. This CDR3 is CASSQRWQGAIPHYEQYF. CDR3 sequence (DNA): TGTGCCAGCAGCCAAAGGTGGCAGGGGGCGATTCCTCACTACGAGCAGTACTTC.

The CDR3 reads CASSPRWSGTDTQYF. CDR3 in DNA: TGTGCCAGCAGCCCGCGATGGTCTGGCACAGATACGCAGTATTTT. The chain carries TRBV9 and TRBJ2-3; the D is unclear. Trimming removed 4 bases from V and 1 base from J, with 13 bases in between. This CDR3 spans 15 amino acids. In germline, CDR1 is SGDLS, CDR2 YYNGEE.

The CDR3 sequence is CASSWWRGSDTGELFF. CDR3 coding DNA: TGTGCCAGCAGTTGGTGGCGGGGGTCTGACACCGGGGAGCTGTTTTTT. The J gene is TRBJ2-2, the V gene TRBV27, with 7 bases matching TRBD2. After removal of 4 bases from V and 3 bases from J, the junction contained 8 bases not matched to a gene. From germline, CDR1 is MNHEY and CDR2 SMNVEV (reference sequence). CDR3 length equals 16 residues.

As DNA, the CDR3 is TGTGCCAGCAGCCCCCTCCCCGGGACTGGGGCAACTAATGAAAAACTGTTTTTT. Translation gives CASSPLPGTGATNEKLFF. The chain employs TRBV7-9 and TRBJ1-4; tentatively, D is TRBD1 (5 bases). The V end was cut by 5 bases, the J end by 0 bases, with 19 bases between. Germline V gene sequence: CDR1 SEHNR, CDR2 FQNEAQ (reference sequence). CDR3 size: 18 residues.

The CDR3: CASGSRRDNLYAFF. Written as DNA, the CDR3 is TGTGCCAGCGGTAGTCGACGGGACAACTTGTATGCTTTCTTT. The V and J genes are TRBV27 and TRBJ1-1; D perhaps matches TRBD1 (6 bases). The V and J ends lost 8 bases and 11 bases respectively, with 24 bases between them. Germline assignment: CDR1 MNHEY and CDR2 SMNVEV (reference sequence). CDR3 length: 14 amino acids.

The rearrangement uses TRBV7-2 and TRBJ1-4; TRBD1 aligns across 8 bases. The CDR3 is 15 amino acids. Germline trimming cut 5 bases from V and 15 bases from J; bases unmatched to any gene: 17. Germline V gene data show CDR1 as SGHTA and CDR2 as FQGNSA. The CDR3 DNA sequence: TGTGCCAGCAGCCCCCTTGGACAGGGAGTTTCGGGAGTGTTTTTT. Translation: CASSPLGQGVSGVFF.

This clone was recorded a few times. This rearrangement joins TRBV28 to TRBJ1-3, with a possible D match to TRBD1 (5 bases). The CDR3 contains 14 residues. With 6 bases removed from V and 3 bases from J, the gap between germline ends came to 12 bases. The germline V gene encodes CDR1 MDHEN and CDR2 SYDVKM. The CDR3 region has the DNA TGTGCCAGCAGGACGACAGCCAATGGAAACACCATATATTTT. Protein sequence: CASRTTANGNTIYF. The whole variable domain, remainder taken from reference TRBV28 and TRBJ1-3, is DVKVTQSSRYLVKRTGEKVFLECVQDMDHENMFWYRQDPGLGLRLIYFSYDVKMKEKGDIPEGYSVSREKKERFSLILESASTNQTSMYLCASRTTANGNTIYFGEGSWLTVV.

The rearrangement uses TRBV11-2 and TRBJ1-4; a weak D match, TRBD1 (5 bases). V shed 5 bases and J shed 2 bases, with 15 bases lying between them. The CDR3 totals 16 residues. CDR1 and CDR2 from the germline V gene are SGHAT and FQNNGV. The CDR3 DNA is TGTGCCAGCAGCAAACTGGGATGGGGCACTAATGAAAAACTGTTTTTT. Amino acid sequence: CASSKLGWGTNEKLFF.

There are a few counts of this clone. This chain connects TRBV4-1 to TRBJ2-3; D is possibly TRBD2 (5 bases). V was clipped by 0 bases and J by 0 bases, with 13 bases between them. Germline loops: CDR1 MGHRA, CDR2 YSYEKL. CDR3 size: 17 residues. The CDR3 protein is CASSQDLAYASTDTQYF. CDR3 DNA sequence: TGCGCCAGCAGCCAAGACTTAGCGTATGCTAGCACAGATACGCAGTATTTT.

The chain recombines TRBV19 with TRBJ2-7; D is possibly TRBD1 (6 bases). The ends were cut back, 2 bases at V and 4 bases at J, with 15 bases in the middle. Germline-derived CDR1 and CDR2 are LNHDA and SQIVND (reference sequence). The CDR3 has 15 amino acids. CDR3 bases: TGTGCCAGTAGTATACAGTCAGGGGATTCATACGAGCAGTACTTC. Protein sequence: CASSIQSGDSYEQYF.

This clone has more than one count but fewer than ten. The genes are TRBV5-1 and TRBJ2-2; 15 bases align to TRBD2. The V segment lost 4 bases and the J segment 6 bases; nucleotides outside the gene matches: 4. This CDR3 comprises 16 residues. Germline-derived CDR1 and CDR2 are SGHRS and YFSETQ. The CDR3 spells CASSRTSGGAAGELFF. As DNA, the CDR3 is TGCGCCAGCAGCAGGACTAGCGGGGGGGCCGCCGGGGAGCTGTTTTTT.

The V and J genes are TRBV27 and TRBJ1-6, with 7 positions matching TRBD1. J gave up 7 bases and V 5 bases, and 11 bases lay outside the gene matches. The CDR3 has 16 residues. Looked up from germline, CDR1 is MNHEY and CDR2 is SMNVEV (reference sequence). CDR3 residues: CASSNPPGTENSPLHF. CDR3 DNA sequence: TGTGCCAGCAGTAACCCTCCCGGGACAGAGAATTCACCCCTCCACTTT.

This CDR3 is CATGLLAGGPKGELFF. The DNA for the CDR3 is TGTGCCACAGGGTTACTAGCGGGGGGACCAAAGGGGGAGCTGTTTTTT. This rearrangement joins TRBV28 to TRBJ2-2; TRBD2 agrees at 12 bases. CDR1 is MDHEN, CDR2 SYDVKM, per germline. The CDR3 is made up of 16 amino acids. Unmatched junction bases numbered 14, after V lost 10 bases and J lost 8 bases.

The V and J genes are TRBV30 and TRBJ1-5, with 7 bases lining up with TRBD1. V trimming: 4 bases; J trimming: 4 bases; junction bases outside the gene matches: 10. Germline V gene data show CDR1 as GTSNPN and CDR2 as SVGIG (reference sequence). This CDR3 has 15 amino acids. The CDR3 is CAWTQQGWGNQPQHF. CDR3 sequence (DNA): TGTGCCTGGACCCAACAGGGGTGGGGAAATCAGCCCCAGCATTTT.

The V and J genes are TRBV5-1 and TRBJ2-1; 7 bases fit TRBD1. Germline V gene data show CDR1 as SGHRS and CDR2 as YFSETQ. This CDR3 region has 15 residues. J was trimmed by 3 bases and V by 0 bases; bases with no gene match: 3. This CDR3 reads CASSLGDSNYNEQFF. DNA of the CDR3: TGCGCCAGCAGCTTGGGGGACAGCAACTACAATGAGCAGTTCTTC.

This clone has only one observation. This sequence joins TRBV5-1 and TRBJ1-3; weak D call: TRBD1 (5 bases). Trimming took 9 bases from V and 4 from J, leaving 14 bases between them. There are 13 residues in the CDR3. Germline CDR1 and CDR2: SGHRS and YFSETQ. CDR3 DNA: TGCGCCACCAGGGTAGAGGCAGGAAACACCATATATTTT. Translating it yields CATRVEAGNTIYF.

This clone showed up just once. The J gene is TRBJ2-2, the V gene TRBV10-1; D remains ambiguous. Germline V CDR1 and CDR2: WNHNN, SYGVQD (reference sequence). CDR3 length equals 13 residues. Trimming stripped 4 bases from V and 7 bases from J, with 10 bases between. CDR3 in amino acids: CASSGSVNGELFF. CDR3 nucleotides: TGCGCCAGCAGTGGGTCTGTAAACGGGGAGCTGTTTTTT.

CDR3 bases: TGTGCCAGCAGTAATAGCGGGGGGGAGACCCAGTACTTC. This sequence encodes CASSNSGGETQYF. This chain connects TRBV2 to TRBJ2-5, with TRBD2 matching 10 bases. V shed 5 bases, J shed 5 bases, and the junction held 2 bases outside the gene matches. This CDR3 spans 13 amino acids. From germline, CDR1 is SNHLY and CDR2 FYNNEI. Full variable domain (remainder filled in from reference TRBV2 and TRBJ2-5): EPEVTQTPSHQVTQMGQEVILRCVPISNHLYFYWYRQILGQKVEFLVSFYNNEISEKSEIFDDQFSVERPDGSNFTLKIRSTKLEDSAMYFCASSNSGGETQYFGPGTRLLVL.

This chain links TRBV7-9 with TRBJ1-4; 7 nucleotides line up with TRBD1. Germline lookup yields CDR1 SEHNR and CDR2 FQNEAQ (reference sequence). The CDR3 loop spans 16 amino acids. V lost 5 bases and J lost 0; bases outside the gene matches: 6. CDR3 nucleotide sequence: TGTGCCAGCAGCCCTGGGACAGTAACAACTAATGAAAAACTGTTTTTT. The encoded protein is CASSPGTVTTNEKLFF.

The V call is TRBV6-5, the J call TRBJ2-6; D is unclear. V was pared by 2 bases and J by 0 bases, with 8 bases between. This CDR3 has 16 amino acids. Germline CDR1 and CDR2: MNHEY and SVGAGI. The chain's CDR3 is CASSYGPGSGANVLTF. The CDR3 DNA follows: TGTGCCAGCAGTTACGGCCCAGGCTCTGGGGCCAACGTCCTGACTTTC.

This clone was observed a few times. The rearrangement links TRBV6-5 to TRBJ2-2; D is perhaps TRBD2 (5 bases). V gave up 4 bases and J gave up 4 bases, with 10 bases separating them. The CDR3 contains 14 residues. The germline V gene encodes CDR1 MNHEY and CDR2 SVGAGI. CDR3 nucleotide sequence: TGTGCCAGCAGTTTACTAGTAGGCACCGGGGAGCTGTTTTTT. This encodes CASSLLVGTGELFF.

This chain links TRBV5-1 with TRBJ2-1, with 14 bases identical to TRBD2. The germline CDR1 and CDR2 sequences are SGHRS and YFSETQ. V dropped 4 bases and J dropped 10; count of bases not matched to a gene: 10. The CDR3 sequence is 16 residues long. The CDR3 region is CASSPAGTSGGEEQFF. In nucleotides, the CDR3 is TGCGCCAGCAGCCCGGCTGGGACTAGCGGGGGCGAAGAGCAGTTCTTC.

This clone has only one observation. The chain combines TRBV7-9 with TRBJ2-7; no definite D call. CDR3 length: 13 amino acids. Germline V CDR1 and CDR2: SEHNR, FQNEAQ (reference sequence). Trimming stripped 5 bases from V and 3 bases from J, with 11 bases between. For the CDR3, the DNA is TGTGCCAGCAGCCGAGACAACAACTACGAGCAGTACTTC. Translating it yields CASSRDNNYEQYF.

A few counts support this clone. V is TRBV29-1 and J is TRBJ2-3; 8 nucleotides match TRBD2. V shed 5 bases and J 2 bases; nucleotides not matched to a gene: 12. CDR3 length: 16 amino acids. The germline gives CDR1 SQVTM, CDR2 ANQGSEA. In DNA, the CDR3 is TGCAGCGTTTCCCCATTATTAGCGGGGACCACAGATACGCAGTATTTT. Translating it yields CSVSPLLAGTTDTQYF.

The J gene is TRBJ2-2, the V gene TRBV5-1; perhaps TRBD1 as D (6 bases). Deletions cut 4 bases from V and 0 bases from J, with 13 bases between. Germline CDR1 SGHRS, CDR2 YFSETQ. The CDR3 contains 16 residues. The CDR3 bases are TGCGCCAGCAGCCCGATGACAGGTTCGAACACCGGGGAGCTGTTTTTT. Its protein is CASSPMTGSNTGELFF.

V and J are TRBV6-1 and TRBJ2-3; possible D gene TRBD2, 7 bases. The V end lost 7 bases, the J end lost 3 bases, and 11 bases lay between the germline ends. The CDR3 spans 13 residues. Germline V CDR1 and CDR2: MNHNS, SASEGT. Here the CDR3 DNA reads TGTGCCAGCAAGGGGGGGGATACAGATACGCAGTATTTT. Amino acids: CASKGGDTDTQYF.